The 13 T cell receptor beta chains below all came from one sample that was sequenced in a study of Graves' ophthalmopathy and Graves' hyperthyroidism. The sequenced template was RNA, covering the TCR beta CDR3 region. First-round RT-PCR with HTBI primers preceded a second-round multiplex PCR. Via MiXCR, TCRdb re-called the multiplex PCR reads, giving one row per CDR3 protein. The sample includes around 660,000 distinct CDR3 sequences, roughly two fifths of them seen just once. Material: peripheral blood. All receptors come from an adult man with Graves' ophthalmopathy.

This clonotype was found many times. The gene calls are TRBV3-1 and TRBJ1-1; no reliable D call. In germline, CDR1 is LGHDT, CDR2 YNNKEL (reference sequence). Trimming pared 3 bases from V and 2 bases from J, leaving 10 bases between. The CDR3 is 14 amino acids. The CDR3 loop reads CASSQSDLNTEAFF. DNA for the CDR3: TGTGCCAGCAGCCAGTCTGACCTTAACACTGAAGCTTTCTTT.

DNA for the CDR3: TGTGCCACGAAAACCCCCCGGCGAGCGGGGGGCTATTCGACCTACGAGCAGTACTTC. As protein: CATKTPRRAGGYSTYEQYF. The gene calls are TRBV2 and TRBJ2-7; 9 positions agree with TRBD2. Germline CDR1 reads SNHLY; CDR2 reads FYNNEI. V lost 10 bases to trimming and J lost 2 bases; unmatched junction nucleotides: 24. The CDR3 consists of 19 residues.

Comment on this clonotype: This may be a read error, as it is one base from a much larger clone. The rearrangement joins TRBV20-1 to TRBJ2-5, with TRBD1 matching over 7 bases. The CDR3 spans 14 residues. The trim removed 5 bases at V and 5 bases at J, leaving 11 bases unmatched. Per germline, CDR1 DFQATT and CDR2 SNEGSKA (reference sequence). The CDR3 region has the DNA TGCAGTGCTGGACACCCGGGACAGCTGGAGACCCAGTACTTC. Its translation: CSAGHPGQLETQYF.

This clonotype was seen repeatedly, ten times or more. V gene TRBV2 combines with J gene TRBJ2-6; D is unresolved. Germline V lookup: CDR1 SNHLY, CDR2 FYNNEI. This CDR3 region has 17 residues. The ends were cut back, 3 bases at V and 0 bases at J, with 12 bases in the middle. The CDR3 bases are TGTGCCAGCAGTGAGGAGCCAGTACCCTCTGGGGCCAACGTCCTGACTTTC. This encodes CASSEEPVPSGANVLTF.

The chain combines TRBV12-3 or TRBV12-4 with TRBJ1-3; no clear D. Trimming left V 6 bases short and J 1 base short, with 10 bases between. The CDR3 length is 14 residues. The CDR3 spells CASRDGVSGNTIYF. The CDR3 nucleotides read TGTGCCAGCAGGGATGGGGTTTCTGGAAACACCATATATTTT.

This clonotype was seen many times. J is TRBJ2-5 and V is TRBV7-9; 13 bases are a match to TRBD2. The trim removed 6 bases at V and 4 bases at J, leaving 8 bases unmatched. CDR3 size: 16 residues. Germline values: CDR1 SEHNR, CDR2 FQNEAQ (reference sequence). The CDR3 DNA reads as TGTGCCAGCAGTCTTCCGGGACTAGCGGGACGAGAGACCCAGTACTTC. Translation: CASSLPGLAGRETQYF.

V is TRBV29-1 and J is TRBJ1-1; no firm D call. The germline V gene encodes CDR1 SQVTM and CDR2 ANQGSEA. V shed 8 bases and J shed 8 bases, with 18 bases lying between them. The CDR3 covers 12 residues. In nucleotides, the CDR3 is TGCAGCTTAGCGACGGAGGGTCGGGAAGCTTTCTTT. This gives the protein CSLATEGREAFF.

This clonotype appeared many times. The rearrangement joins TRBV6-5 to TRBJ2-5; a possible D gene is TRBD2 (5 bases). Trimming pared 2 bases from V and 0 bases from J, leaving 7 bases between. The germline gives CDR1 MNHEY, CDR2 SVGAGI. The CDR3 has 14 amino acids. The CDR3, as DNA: TGTGCCAGCAGTTACGAGGGAAACCAAGAGACCCAGTACTTC. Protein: CASSYEGNQETQYF.

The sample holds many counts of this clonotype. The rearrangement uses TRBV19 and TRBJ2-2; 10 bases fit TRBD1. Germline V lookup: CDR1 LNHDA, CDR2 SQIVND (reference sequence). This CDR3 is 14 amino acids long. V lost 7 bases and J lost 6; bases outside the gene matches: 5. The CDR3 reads CASNQDRGPGELFF. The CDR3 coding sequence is TGTGCCAGTAACCAAGACAGGGGGCCCGGGGAGCTGTTTTTT.

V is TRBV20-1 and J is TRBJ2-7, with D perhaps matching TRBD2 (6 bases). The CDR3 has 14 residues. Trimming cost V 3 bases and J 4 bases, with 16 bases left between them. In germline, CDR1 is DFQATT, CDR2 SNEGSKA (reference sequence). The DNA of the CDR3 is TGCAGTGCTAGTCGGTCGGGAGAAGGTTACGAGCAGTACTTC. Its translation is CSASRSGEGYEQYF.

The CDR3 region is CSQAAGRETQYF. In DNA, the CDR3 is TGCAGCCAAGCGGCGGGAAGGGAGACCCAGTACTTC. The chain is built from TRBV29-1 and TRBJ2-5; D is perhaps TRBD2 (6 bases). Deletions cut 8 bases from V and 5 bases from J, with 15 bases between. The CDR3 sequence is 12 residues long. Germline lookup yields CDR1 SQVTM and CDR2 ANQGSEA.

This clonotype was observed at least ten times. CDR3 loop: CASSLGGDRSPLHF. The DNA for the CDR3 is TGTGCCAGCAGCTTAGGGGGGGATCGATCACCCCTCCACTTT. The rearrangement links TRBV7-3 to TRBJ1-6; D might be TRBD1 (5 bases). Germline loops: CDR1 SGHTA, CDR2 FQGTGA. This CDR3 has 14 residues. Trimming took off 2 bases at V and 10 bases at J, with 12 bases between the two ends.

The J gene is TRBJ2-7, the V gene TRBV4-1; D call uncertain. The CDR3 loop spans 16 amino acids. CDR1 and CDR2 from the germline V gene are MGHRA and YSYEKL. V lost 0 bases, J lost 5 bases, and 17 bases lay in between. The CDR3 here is CASSQDVARSDDEQYF. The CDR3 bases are TGCGCCAGCAGCCAAGATGTGGCCAGATCGGACGACGAGCAGTACTTC.